This TCR beta chain appears in the sequencing data of a study of cytomegalovirus exposure and HLA in healthy donors. Points from the study as a whole: There were 150 to 200 TCR beta chains listed as cytomegalovirus-associated. A later analysis showed TCR association rates differing by HLA locus, peaking at DRB1 and lowest at HLA-C. HLA alleles were associated with 15,000 to 20,000 TCR beta sequences in a later analysis at 0.05 false discovery rate.

The primer mix had 60 Vbeta and 13 Jbeta primers. Assay: immunoSEQ multiplex PCR; the TCRdb copy retains only in-frame clones and omits some. Counted here are around 130,000 clones, 82% occurring once; the ten biggest clones make up 1.4% to 1.5%. At the time of sampling, donors were nominally healthy, though unrecorded immune exposures were likely. The CDR3 spans 11 residues. The V end was cut by 10 bases, the J end by 5 bases, with 11 bases between. The germline CDR1 and CDR2 sequences are LNHDA and SQIVND (reference sequence). This clone has only one observation. What it binds is unknown. The clonotype was recovered from a woman under 30 in good health and CMV-seronegative. Sequenced sample: PBMCs. The gene calls are TRBV19 and TRBJ1-1; D uncertain. In DNA form, the CDR3 reads TGTGCCACCTCGGGAGGGACTGAAGCTTTCTTT. It yields the protein CATSGGTEAFF.